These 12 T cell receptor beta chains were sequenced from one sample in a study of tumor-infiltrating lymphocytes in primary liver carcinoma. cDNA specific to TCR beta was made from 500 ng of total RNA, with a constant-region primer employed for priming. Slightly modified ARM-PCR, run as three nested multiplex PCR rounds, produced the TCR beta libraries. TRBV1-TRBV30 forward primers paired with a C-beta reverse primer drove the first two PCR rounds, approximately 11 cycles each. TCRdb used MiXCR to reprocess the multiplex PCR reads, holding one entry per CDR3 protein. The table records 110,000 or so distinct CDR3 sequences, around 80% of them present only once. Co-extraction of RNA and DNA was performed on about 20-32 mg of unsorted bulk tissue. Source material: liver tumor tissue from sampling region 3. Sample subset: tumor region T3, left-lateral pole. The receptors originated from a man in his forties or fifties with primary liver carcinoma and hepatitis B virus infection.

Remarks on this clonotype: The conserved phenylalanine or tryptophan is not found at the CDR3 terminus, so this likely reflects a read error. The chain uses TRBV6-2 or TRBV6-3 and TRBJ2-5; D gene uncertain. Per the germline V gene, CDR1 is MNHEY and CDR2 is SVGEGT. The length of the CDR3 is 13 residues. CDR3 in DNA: TGTGCCTGCAGTTACCCACAGCAAGAGACCCAGTACCTC. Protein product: CACSYPQQETQYL.

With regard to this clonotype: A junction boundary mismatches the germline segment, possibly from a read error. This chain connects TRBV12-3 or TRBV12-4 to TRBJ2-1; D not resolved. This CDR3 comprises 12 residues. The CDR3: CASSPLCNEHFF. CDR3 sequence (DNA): TGTGCCAGCAGCCCACTATGCAATGAGCACTTCTTC.

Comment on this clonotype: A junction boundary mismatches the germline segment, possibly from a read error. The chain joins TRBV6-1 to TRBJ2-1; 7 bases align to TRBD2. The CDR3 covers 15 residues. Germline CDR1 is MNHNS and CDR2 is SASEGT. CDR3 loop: CASILGGGAFNEQFF. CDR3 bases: TGTGCAAGCATCCTAGGCGGGGGAGCCTTCAATGAGCAGTTCTTC.

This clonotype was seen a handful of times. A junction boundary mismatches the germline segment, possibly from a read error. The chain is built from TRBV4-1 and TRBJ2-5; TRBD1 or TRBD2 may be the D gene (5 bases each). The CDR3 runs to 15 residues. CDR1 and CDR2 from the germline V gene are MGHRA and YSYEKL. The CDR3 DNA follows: TGTGCCAGCAGCCCACTTCCGGGACGGCAAGAGAGCCAGTATTTC. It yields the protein CASSPLPGRQESQYF.

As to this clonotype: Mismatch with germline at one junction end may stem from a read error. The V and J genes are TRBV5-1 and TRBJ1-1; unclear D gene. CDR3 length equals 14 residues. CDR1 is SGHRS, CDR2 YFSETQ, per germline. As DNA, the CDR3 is TGCGTCAGCACCTTTGGAGTTTCCAGGACTGAAGCTTTCTTT. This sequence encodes CVSTFGVSRTEAFF.

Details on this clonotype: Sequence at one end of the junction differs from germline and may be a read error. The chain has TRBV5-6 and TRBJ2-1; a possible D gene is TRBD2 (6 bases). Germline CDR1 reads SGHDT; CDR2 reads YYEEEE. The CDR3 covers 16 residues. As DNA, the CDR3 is TGTGCCAGCAGCTTGGTGCGGGGAGGCCCCTACAATGATCAGTTCTTC. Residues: CASSLVRGGPYNDQFF.

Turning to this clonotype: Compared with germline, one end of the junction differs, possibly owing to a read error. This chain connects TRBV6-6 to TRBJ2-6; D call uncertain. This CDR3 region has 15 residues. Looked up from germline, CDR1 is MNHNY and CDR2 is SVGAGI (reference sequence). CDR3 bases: TGTGTCAGCACAACGCTGGTCTCTCGGGCCAACGTCCTGACTTTC. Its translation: CVSTTLVSRANVLTF.

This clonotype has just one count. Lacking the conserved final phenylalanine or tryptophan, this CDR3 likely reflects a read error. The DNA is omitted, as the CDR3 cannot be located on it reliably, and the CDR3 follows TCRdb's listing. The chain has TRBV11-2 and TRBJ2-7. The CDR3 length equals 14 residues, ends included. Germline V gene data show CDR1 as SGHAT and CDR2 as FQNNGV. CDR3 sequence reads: CASSSNRNYYEQSL.

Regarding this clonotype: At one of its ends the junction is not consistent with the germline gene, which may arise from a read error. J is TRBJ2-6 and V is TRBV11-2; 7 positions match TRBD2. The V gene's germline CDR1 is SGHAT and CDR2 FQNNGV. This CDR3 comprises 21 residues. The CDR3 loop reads CVSSTGGDMGISLSGANVLTF. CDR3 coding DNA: TGTGTCAGCAGCACGGGGGGAGACATGGGCATTTCCCTCTCTGGGGCCAACGTCCTGACTTTC.

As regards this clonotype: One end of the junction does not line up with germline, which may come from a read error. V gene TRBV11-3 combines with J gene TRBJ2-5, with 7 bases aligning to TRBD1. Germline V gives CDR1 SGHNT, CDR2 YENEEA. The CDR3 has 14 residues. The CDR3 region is CASSRARGIETQYF. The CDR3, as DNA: TGCGCCAGCAGCAGGGCCAGGGGGATTGAGACCCAGTACTTC.

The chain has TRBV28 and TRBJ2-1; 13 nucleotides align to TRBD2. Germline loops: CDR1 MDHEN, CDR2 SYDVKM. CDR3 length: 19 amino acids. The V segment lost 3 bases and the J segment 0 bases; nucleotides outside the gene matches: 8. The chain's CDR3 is CASSFEGLAGLCSYNEQFF. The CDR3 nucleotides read TGTGCCAGCAGTTTTGAGGGACTAGCGGGATTGTGCTCCTACAATGAGCAGTTCTTC.

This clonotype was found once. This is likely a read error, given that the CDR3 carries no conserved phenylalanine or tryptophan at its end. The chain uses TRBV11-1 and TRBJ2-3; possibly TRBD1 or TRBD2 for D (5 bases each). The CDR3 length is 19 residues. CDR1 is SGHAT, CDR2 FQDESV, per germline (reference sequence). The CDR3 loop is CASSSGGSSVGARTDTQYV. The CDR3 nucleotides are TGTGCCAGCAGCTCTGGGGGAAGCTCTGTTGGAGCCCGCACGGATACGCAGTATGTC.